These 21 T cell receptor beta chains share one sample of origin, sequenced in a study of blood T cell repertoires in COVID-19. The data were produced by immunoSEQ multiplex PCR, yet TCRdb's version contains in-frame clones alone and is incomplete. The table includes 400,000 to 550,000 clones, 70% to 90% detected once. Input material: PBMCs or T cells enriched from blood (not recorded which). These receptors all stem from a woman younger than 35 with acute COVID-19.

CDR3: CASSRTGGITEAFF. In nucleotides, the CDR3 is TGTGCCAGCAGTCGGACAGGGGGCATCACTGAAGCTTTCTTT. This sequence joins TRBV2 and TRBJ1-1; 11 positions agree with TRBD1. Germline CDR1 SNHLY, CDR2 FYNNEI. This CDR3 comprises 14 residues. V lost 5 bases and J lost 4; bases outside the gene matches: 3.

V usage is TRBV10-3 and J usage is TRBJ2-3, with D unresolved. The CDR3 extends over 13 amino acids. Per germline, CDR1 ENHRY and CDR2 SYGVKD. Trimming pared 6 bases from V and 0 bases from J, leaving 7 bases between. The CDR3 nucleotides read TGTGCCATCAGGAGCTATAGCACAGATACGCAGTATTTT. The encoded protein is CAIRSYSTDTQYF.

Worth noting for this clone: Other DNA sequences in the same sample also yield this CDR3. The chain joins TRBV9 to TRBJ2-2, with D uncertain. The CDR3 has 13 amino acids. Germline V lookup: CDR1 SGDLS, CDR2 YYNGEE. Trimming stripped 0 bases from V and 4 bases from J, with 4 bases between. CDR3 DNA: TGTGCCAGCAGCGTAGGTAGCACCGGGGAGCTGTTTTTT. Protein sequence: CASSVGSTGELFF.

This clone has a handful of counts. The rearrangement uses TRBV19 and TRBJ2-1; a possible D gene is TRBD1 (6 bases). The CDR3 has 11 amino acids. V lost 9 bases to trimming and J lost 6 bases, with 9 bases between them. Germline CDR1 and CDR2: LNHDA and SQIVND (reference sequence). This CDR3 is CASGQSNEQFF. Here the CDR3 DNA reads TGTGCCAGCGGACAGAGCAATGAGCAGTTCTTC.

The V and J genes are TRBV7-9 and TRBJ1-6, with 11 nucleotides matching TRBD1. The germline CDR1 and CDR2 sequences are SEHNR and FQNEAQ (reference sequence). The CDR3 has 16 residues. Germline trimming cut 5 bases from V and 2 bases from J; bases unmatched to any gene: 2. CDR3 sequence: CASSPGQGAYNSPLHF. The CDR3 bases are TGTGCCAGCAGCCCGGGACAGGGGGCCTATAATTCACCCCTCCACTTT. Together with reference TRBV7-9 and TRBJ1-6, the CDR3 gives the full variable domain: DTGVSQNPRHKITKRGQNVTFRCDPISEHNRLYWYRQTLGQGPEFLTYFQNEAQLEKSRLLSDRFSAERPKGSFSTLEIQRTEQGDSAMYLCASSPGQGAYNSPLHFGNGTRLTVT.

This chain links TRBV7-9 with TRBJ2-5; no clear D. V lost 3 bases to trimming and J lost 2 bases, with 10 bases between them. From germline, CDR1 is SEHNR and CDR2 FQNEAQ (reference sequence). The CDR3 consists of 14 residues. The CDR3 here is CASSFLLTQETQYF. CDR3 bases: TGTGCCAGCAGCTTCCTGCTAACTCAAGAGACCCAGTACTTC.

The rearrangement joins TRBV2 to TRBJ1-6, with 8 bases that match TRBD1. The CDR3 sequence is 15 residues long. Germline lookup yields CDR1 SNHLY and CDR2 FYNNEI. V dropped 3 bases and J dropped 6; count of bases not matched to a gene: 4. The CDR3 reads CASSEQGARNSPLHF. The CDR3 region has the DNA TGTGCCAGCAGTGAGCAGGGGGCGCGTAATTCACCCCTCCACTTT.

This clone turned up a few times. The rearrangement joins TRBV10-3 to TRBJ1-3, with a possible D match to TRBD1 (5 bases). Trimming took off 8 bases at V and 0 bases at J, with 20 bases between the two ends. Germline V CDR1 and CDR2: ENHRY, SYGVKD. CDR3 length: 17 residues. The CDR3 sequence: CAIQREAGPASGNTIYF. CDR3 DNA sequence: TGTGCCATCCAGAGAGAAGCGGGACCGGCCTCTGGAAACACCATATATTTT.

The DNA of the CDR3 is TGTGCCAGTAGTATACGAACGCAGGTTGGGGAGCAGTACTTC. Its translation is CASSIRTQVGEQYF. The chain carries TRBV19 and TRBJ2-7; D ambiguous. Germline V gene sequence: CDR1 LNHDA, CDR2 SQIVND (reference sequence). The length of the CDR3 is 14 residues. V was clipped by 2 bases and J by 7 bases, with 15 bases between them.

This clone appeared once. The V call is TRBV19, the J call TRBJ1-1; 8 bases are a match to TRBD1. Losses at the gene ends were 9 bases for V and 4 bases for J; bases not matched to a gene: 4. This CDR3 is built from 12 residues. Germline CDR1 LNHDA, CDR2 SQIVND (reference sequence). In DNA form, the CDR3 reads TGTGCCAGCTCGACAGGGGTCACTGAAGCTTTCTTT. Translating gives CASSTGVTEAFF.

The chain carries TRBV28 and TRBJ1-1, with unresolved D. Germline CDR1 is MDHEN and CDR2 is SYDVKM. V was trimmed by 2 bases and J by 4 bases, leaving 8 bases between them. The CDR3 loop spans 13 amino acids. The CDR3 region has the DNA TGTGCCAGCAGTTTAGTACATCCCACTGAAGCTTTCTTT. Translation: CASSLVHPTEAFF.

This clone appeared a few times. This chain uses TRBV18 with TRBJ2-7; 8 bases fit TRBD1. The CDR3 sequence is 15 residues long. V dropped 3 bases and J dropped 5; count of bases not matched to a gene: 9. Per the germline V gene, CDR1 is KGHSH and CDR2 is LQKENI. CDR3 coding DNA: TGTGCCAGCTCACCTTTTGGACAGGGAGTCGACGAGCAGTACTTC. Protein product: CASSPFGQGVDEQYF.

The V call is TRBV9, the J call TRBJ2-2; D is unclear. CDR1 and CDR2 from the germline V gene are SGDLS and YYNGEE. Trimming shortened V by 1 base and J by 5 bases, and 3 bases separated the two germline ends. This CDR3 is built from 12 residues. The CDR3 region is CASSVRTGELFF. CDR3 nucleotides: TGTGCCAGCAGCGTACGGACCGGGGAGCTGTTTTTT.

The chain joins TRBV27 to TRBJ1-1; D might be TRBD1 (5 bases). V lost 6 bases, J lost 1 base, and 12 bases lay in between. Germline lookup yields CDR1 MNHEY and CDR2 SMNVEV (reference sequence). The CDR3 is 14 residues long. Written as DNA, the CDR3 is TGTGCCAGCAGCCCCATGACAGAGAACACTGAAGCTTTCTTT. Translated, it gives CASSPMTENTEAFF.

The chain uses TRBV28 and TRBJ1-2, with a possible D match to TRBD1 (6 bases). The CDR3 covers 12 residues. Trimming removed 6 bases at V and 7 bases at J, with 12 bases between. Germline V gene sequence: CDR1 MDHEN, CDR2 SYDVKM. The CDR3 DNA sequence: TGTGCCAGCAGACGGGGGGGGGCTGGCTACACCTTC. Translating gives CASRRGGAGYTF.

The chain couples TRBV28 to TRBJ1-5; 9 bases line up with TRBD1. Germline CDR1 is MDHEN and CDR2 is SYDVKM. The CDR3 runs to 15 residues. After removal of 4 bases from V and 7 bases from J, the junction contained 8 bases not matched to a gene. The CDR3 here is CASSSGTGTYQPQHF. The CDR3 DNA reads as TGTGCCAGCAGTTCTGGGACAGGGACTTACCAGCCCCAGCATTTT.

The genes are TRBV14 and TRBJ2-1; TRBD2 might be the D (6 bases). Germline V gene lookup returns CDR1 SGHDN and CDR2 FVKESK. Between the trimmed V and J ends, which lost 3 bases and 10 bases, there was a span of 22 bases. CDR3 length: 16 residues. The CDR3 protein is CASSHSGDLVGGEQFF. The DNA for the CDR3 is TGTGCCAGCAGCCATTCGGGGGACTTGGTGGGCGGGGAGCAGTTCTTC. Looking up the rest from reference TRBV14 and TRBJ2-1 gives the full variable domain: EAGVTQFPSHSVIEKGQTVTLRCDPISGHDNLYWYRRVMGKEIKFLLHFVKESKQDESGMPNNRFLAERTGGTYSTLKVQPAELEDSGVYFCASSHSGDLVGGEQFFGPGTRLTVL.

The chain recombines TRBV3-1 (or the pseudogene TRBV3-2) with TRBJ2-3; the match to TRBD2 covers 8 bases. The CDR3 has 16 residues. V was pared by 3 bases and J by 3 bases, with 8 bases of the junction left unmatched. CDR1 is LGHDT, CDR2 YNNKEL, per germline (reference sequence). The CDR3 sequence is CASSHPRGLGTDTQYF. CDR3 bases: TGTGCCAGCAGCCACCCCCGGGGACTAGGTACAGATACGCAGTATTTT.

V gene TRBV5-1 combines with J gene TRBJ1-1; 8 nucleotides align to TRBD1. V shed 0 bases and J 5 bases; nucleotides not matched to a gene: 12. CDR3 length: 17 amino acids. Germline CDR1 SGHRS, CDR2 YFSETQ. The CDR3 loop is CASSLVGQGVGGTEAFF. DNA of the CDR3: TGCGCCAGCAGCTTGGTCGGACAGGGAGTGGGCGGGACTGAAGCTTTCTTT.

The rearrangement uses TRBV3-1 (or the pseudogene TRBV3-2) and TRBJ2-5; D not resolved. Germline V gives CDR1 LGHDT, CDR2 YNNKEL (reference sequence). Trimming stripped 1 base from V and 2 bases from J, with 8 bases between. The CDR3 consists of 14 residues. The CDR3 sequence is CASSQGSGQETQYF. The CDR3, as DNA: TGTGCCAGCAGCCAAGGGTCAGGTCAAGAGACCCAGTACTTC.

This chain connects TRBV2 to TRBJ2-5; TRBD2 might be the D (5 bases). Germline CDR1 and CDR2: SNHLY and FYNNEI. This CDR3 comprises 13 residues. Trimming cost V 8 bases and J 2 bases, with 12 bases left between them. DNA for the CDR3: TGTGCCAGCTGCCCCGGGGTTCAAGAGACCCAGTACTTC. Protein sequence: CASCPGVQETQYF.